This T cell receptor (beta chain) stems from a study of human T cells and chemical hapten exposure. Study at large: How much TCR each sample yielded varied, mostly because pooled library volumes differed slightly.

Time point defined: healthy volunteer bleed at 2 weeks. Total RNA was isolated from unfractionated whole blood. With 8 bases removed from V and 0 bases from J, the gap between germline ends came to 16 bases. The CDR3 runs 15 residues. Germline loops: CDR1 KGHSH, CDR2 LQKENI. This clonotype was recorded a few times. Its antigen is unknown. Unique molecular identifiers were attached to individual cDNA molecules within the library. Per the authors' pipeline: Samples had a median of 95,638 TCRs, ranging about 20,000 to 750,000. TCRdb re-analysed the RACE reads in MiXCR, keeping a single row per CDR3 protein. TCRdb assigned the V and J calls; the authors' analysis was not used. The table lists roughly 130,000 distinct CDR3 sequences, approximately 10% of them singletons. Study-wide results and caveats: TCRs whose frequency exceeded 1 in 1000 remained the same following DPC sensitization.

The chain couples TRBV18 to TRBJ2-5; D gene uncertain. The sample was whole blood. This clonotype originated in a male donor in good health. Some clones in this sample may be carry-over from other donors' samples. The CDR3: CASQSGQEYQETQYF. Here the CDR3 DNA reads TGTGCCAGCCAGTCTGGGCAGGAGTACCAAGAGACCCAGTACTTC.